Shown below are 21 T cell receptor beta chains from a single sample sequenced in a study of blood T cell repertoires in COVID-19. Sequencing was performed with immunoSEQ multiplex PCR; in TCRdb, only in-frame clones are kept and a portion is missing. The data show tens of thousands of clones, about four fifths seen once. The sample consisted of peripheral blood. The receptor set was obtained from a man between 65 and 85 years old with acute or convalescent COVID-19.

The J gene is TRBJ1-2, the V gene TRBV7-2, with TRBD1 matching over 8 bases. There are 15 residues in the CDR3. V was pared by 5 bases and J by 7 bases, with 12 bases of the junction left unmatched. Germline V gene lookup returns CDR1 SGHTA and CDR2 FQGNSA. The DNA of the CDR3 is TGTGCCAGCAGCCCAAATACAGGGGGTGGGGGTGGCTACACCTTC. It yields the protein CASSPNTGGGGGYTF.

CDR3 loop: CAWSGQGSNQPQHF. For the CDR3, the DNA is TGTGCCTGGAGTGGACAGGGAAGCAATCAGCCCCAGCATTTT. The chain has TRBV30 and TRBJ1-5, with 7 bases matching TRBD1. This CDR3 comprises 14 residues. Per germline, CDR1 GTSNPN and CDR2 SVGIG (reference sequence). The junction had 1 base not matched to a gene; V was cut back by 1 base and J by 1 base.

The V gene is TRBV9, the J gene TRBJ2-1; D may be TRBD2 (5 bases). The CDR3 is 16 amino acids. Trimming pared 0 bases from V and 5 bases from J, leaving 15 bases between. CDR1 and CDR2 from the germline V gene are SGDLS and YYNGEE. CDR3 sequence (DNA): TGTGCCAGCAGCGTAGGGGCTAGCCCAAGGCACAATGAGCAGTTCTTC. As protein: CASSVGASPRHNEQFF.

This clone has only a few counts. This rearrangement joins TRBV5-1 to TRBJ2-1; 11 nucleotides align to TRBD2. Germline values: CDR1 SGHRS, CDR2 YFSETQ. This CDR3 contains 16 residues. V gave up 0 bases and J gave up 5 bases; unmatched junction bases: 4. The CDR3 DNA sequence: TGCGCCAGCAGCTTGGCCGGACTAGCGGGTAACAATGAGCAGTTCTTC. It yields the protein CASSLAGLAGNNEQFF.

V is TRBV6-2 or TRBV6-3 and J is TRBJ2-2, with D possibly being TRBD2 (5 bases). The CDR3 contains 16 residues. The germline V gene encodes CDR1 MNHEY and CDR2 SVGEGT. The V end lost 7 bases, the J end lost 3 bases, and 18 bases lay between the germline ends. As DNA, the CDR3 is TGTGCCAGCAACCCGAGGGCACCAGAGGACACCGGGGAGCTGTTTTTT. Residues: CASNPRAPEDTGELFF.

This chain joins TRBV7-2 and TRBJ1-4, with 7 bases identical to TRBD1. V was pared by 3 bases and J by 6 bases, with 4 bases of the junction left unmatched. The CDR3 is made up of 14 amino acids. Germline values: CDR1 SGHTA, CDR2 FQGNSA. The CDR3 DNA reads TGTGCCAGCAGCTTTAGACAGGGCTATGAAAAACTGTTTTTT. This codes for CASSFRQGYEKLFF.

The chain carries TRBV6-2 or TRBV6-3 and TRBJ2-5; 7 bases align to TRBD2. Per germline, CDR1 MNHEY and CDR2 SVGEGT. This CDR3 has 16 amino acids. Trimming at V came to 2 bases and at J to 1 base, leaving 7 bases not matched to a gene. The CDR3 is CASSYGSAGLQETQYF. The CDR3 bases are TGTGCCAGCAGTTACGGTTCAGCGGGGCTCCAAGAGACCCAGTACTTC.

The V gene is TRBV6-5, the J gene TRBJ1-6, with TRBD1 identical over 7 bases. With V trimmed by 0 bases and J by 8 bases, 7 bases remained unmatched. CDR3 size: 16 residues. CDR1 is MNHEY and CDR2 is SVGAGI in the germline V gene. In nucleotides, the CDR3 is TGTGCCAGCAGTTACTCGAAAACAGGGGCTGATTCACCCCTCCACTTT. Its translation is CASSYSKTGADSPLHF.

This sequence joins TRBV9 and TRBJ2-3; 8 bases agree with TRBD2. After removal of 1 base from V and 0 bases from J, the junction contained 4 bases not matched to a gene. The CDR3 has 16 amino acids. From germline, CDR1 is SGDLS and CDR2 YYNGEE. The CDR3 DNA follows: TGTGCCAGCAGCGTACGGGAGGGATCTAGCACAGATACGCAGTATTTT. It translates to CASSVREGSSTDTQYF.

This clone has more than one count but fewer than ten. The chain links TRBV7-9 to TRBJ1-6; 7 nucleotides agree with TRBD1. The V and J ends lost 1 base and 8 bases, in that order; junction bases with no gene match: 5. Germline CDR1 is SEHNR and CDR2 is FQNEAQ (reference sequence). CDR3 size: 15 residues. The CDR3 loop is CASSLGSRGDSPLHF. Here the CDR3 DNA reads TGTGCCAGCAGCTTAGGTTCCAGGGGGGATTCACCCCTCCACTTT.

The chain is built from TRBV7-2 and TRBJ2-1, with 9 bases identical to TRBD2. The germline V gene encodes CDR1 SGHTA and CDR2 FQGNSA. V shed 3 bases, J shed 4 bases, and the junction held 13 bases outside the gene matches. The CDR3 is 18 amino acids. The DNA for the CDR3 is TGTGCCAGCAGCTTCCGTGCTGATAGCGGGAGCGGGTACAATGAGCAGTTCTTC. Translation gives CASSFRADSGSGYNEQFF.

This clone occurred a few times. This rearrangement joins TRBV3-1 (or the pseudogene TRBV3-2) to TRBJ2-2; 8 positions agree with TRBD1. Losses at the gene ends were 2 bases for V and 1 base for J; bases not matched to a gene: 12. Germline V gene sequence: CDR1 LGHDT, CDR2 YNNKEL (reference sequence). This CDR3 region has 19 residues. CDR3 nucleotide sequence: TGTGCCAGCAGCCAACCAGGGAGGTTAACAGGGGGGAACACCGGGGAGCTGTTTTTT. It specifies CASSQPGRLTGGNTGELFF.

The rearrangement uses TRBV2 and TRBJ1-1; D is undetermined. The germline V gene encodes CDR1 SNHLY and CDR2 FYNNEI. CDR3 size: 15 residues. V dropped 6 bases and J dropped 0 bases, with 14 bases sitting between them. The CDR3 spells CASRSNGVMNTEAFF. Here the CDR3 DNA reads TGTGCCAGCAGATCGAACGGGGTCATGAACACTGAAGCTTTCTTT. Full variable domain (rest looked up from reference TRBV2 and TRBJ1-1): EPEVTQTPSHQVTQMGQEVILRCVPISNHLYFYWYRQILGQKVEFLVSFYNNEISEKSEIFDDQFSVERPDGSNFTLKIRSTKLEDSAMYFCASRSNGVMNTEAFFGQGTRLTVV.

The chain joins TRBV5-6 to TRBJ2-6; TRBD1 aligns across 7 bases. After removal of 4 bases from V and 4 bases from J, the junction contained 8 bases not matched to a gene. Germline V gene sequence: CDR1 SGHDT, CDR2 YYEEEE. The CDR3 contains 16 residues. The CDR3 coding sequence is TGTGCCAGCAGCAGTACAGGGGCTGAAGGGGCCAACGTCCTGACTTTC. Translation: CASSSTGAEGANVLTF.

V usage is TRBV5-4 and J usage is TRBJ2-7; D perhaps matches TRBD2 (7 bases). Germline V gene data show CDR1 as SGHNT and CDR2 as YYREEE (reference sequence). There are 14 residues in the CDR3. The germline V and J ends were trimmed by 1 base and 6 bases, with 14 bases remaining between them. CDR3 nucleotide sequence: TGTGCCAGCAGCTTGCGCTTGGGGGGGGCCGAGCAGTACTTC. Translated: CASSLRLGGAEQYF.

The V call is TRBV2, the J call TRBJ1-4; 8 bases are a match to TRBD1. The ends lost 6 bases at V and 4 bases at J; junction bases unmatched: 4. Germline CDR1 reads SNHLY; CDR2 reads FYNNEI. The CDR3 extends over 14 amino acids. Here the CDR3 DNA reads TGTGCCAGCAGCGCAGGACAGGGTAATGAAAAACTGTTTTTT. It translates to CASSAGQGNEKLFF.

This clone came up once. This rearrangement joins TRBV11-2 to TRBJ1-3; TRBD1 is a possible D gene (5 bases). The V end was cut by 1 base, the J end by 7 bases, with 11 bases between. Germline V CDR1 and CDR2: SGHAT, FQNNGV. The length of the CDR3 is 14 residues. The CDR3 coding sequence is TGTGCCAGCAGCTTAGGGCAGGGAGGCAACACCATATATTTT. Translated, it gives CASSLGQGGNTIYF.

The chain is built from TRBV7-2 and TRBJ1-2; TRBD1 matches at 8 bases. Per germline, CDR1 SGHTA and CDR2 FQGNSA. V trimming: 4 bases; J trimming: 8 bases; junction bases outside the gene matches: 6. The CDR3 runs 13 residues. The CDR3 sequence: CASSSTGDGGYTF. CDR3 sequence (DNA): TGTGCCAGCAGCTCGACAGGGGACGGGGGCTACACCTTC.

The chain employs TRBV27 and TRBJ1-6, with TRBD1 matching over 9 bases. Germline CDR1 is MNHEY and CDR2 is SMNVEV (reference sequence). The ends lost 5 bases at V and 12 bases at J; junction bases unmatched: 14. This CDR3 is 16 amino acids long. CDR3 loop: CASSQTTGTGRVPLHF. The CDR3 DNA reads as TGTGCCAGCAGTCAAACTACTGGGACAGGGCGAGTACCCCTCCACTTT.

The chain uses TRBV5-8 and TRBJ1-3; D call uncertain. Trimming shortened V by 5 bases and J by 0 bases, and 9 bases separated the two germline ends. Germline loops: CDR1 SGHTS, CDR2 YDEGEE. This CDR3 has 14 residues. The CDR3 region is CASSPEVSGNTIYF. CDR3 sequence (DNA): TGTGCCAGCAGTCCAGAGGTCTCTGGAAACACCATATATTTT.

The CDR3 loop reads CASSIDLSGALNTEAFF. CDR3 DNA: TGTGCCAGTAGTATAGATCTTTCAGGGGCTTTGAACACTGAAGCTTTCTTT. The J gene is TRBJ1-1, the V gene TRBV19; TRBD1 is a possible D gene (6 bases). V shed 0 bases and J shed 0 bases, with 14 bases lying between them. This CDR3 has 17 amino acids. CDR1 is LNHDA, CDR2 SQIVND, per germline (reference sequence).